This paragraph reports one T cell receptor (beta chain). TCRdb redid the calling of the 5' RACE reads with MiXCR, one entry per CDR3 protein. The sample contains 500,000 to 550,000 distinct CDR3 sequences, roughly 22% of which appear only once. The sample is drawn from a study of T cells after yellow fever vaccination. Overall study: SMART-Seq v4 Ultra Low Input prepared libraries from low-cell fractions.

The CDR3 is 14 residues long. V lost 2 bases and J 1 base, leaving 8 bases between the germline ends. Germline CDR1 is SGHTA and CDR2 is FQGTGA. The chain links TRBV7-3 to TRBJ1-1; D remains unclear. This receptor was obtained from a man aged 18 to 29 who received the YFV17D yellow fever vaccine. Sequencing was performed on PBMCs, taken roughly 20 days after the first yellow fever vaccination. CDR3 nucleotides: TGTGCCAGCAGCTTAGAGGCTTCGAACACTGAAGCTTTCTTT. It specifies CASSLEASNTEAFF.